One sample yielded the 29 T cell receptor beta chains listed below, sequenced in a study of shared clonotypes between healthy human individuals. Assay: immunoSEQ multiplex PCR; the TCRdb copy retains only in-frame clones and omits some. The sample carries roughly 2.4 million clones, more than 90% recorded once. The sample was naive CD4+ T cells sorted from blood. Subset given: CD45RA+ positively selected. These receptors came from a young man in good health.

Remarks on this clone: A read error may account for a junction end that differs from germline. J is TRBJ1-1 and V is TRBV18, with no clear D. CDR3 length: 13 residues. CDR1 is KGHSH, CDR2 LQKENI, per germline. CDR3 residues: CASSPDRNTGAFF. DNA for the CDR3: TGTGCCAGCTCACCAGATAGGAACACTGGAGCTTTCTTT.

The chain joins TRBV4-3 to TRBJ1-1; D possibly corresponds to TRBD1 (5 bases). CDR1 is LGHNA and CDR2 is YSLEER in the germline V gene. Trimming left V 0 bases short and J 1 base short, with 9 bases between. CDR3 length: 15 residues. CDR3 loop: CASSQEGTGNTEAFF. In nucleotides, the CDR3 is TGCGCCAGCAGCCAAGAGGGTACAGGGAACACTGAAGCTTTCTTT.

The J gene is TRBJ1-3, the V gene TRBV29-1; 8 nucleotides match TRBD1. CDR1 is SQVTM and CDR2 is ANQGSEA in the germline V gene. The CDR3 spans 13 residues. With V trimmed by 3 bases and J by 6 bases, 4 bases remained unmatched. Here the CDR3 reads CSVDLQGANTIYF. CDR3 in DNA: TGCAGCGTTGATCTGCAGGGGGCAAACACCATATATTTT.

The rearrangement links TRBV27 to TRBJ2-7; D gene ambiguous. The length of the CDR3 is 11 residues. The germline CDR1 and CDR2 sequences are MNHEY and SMNVEV (reference sequence). V lost 8 bases and J lost 9, with 14 bases in between. The CDR3 DNA sequence: TGTGCCAGCCGCAAATCGGTTTGGCAGTACTTC. Translating gives CASRKSVWQYF.

V and J are TRBV19 and TRBJ1-1; D is ambiguous. Germline V lookup: CDR1 LNHDA, CDR2 SQIVND (reference sequence). V gave up 5 bases and J gave up 8 bases, with 12 bases separating them. This CDR3 region has 12 residues. DNA of the CDR3: TGTGCCAGTAGTGCCTTGCGGGGAGAAGCTTTCTTT. It yields the protein CASSALRGEAFF.

This clone was picked up one time. This chain links TRBV4-1 with TRBJ2-7; 12 bases are shared with TRBD2. This CDR3 spans 16 amino acids. The V gene's germline CDR1 is MGHRA and CDR2 YSYEKL. Trimming took 1 base from V and 1 from J; bases not matched to a gene: 2. The DNA for the CDR3 is TGCGCCAGCAGCCAAGTCGGGACTAGCGGGTCCTACGAGCAGTACTTC. Amino acids: CASSQVGTSGSYEQYF.

CDR3 DNA sequence: TGCGCCAGCAGCCCCGGGAGAGGGGGGGACACTGAAGCTTTCTTT. Protein product: CASSPGRGGDTEAFF. The J gene is TRBJ1-1, the V gene TRBV4-1; TRBD1 is a possible D gene (6 bases). With 4 bases removed from V and 3 bases from J, the gap between germline ends came to 15 bases. The length of the CDR3 is 15 residues. Germline V gene data show CDR1 as MGHRA and CDR2 as YSYEKL.

In regard to this clone: Other DNA sequences in the sample encode the same CDR3. The rearrangement uses TRBV2 and TRBJ2-6; D gene uncertain. From germline, CDR1 is SNHLY and CDR2 FYNNEI. V shed 5 bases and J shed 1 base, with 3 bases lying between them. The CDR3 length is 13 residues. The CDR3: CASSPSGANVLTF. The CDR3, as DNA: TGTGCCAGCAGTCCATCTGGGGCCAACGTCCTGACTTTC.

The chain is built from TRBV11-2 and TRBJ1-6; 9 nucleotides match TRBD1. The V gene end was trimmed by 3 bases and the J gene end by 7 bases; junction bases not matched to a gene: 4. Looked up from germline, CDR1 is SGHAT and CDR2 is FQNNGV. This CDR3 contains 15 residues. CDR3 sequence reads: CASSFGTGKNSPLHF. The CDR3 DNA is TGTGCCAGCAGCTTCGGGACAGGGAAAAATTCACCCCTCCACTTT.

The genes are TRBV13 and TRBJ1-4; possible D gene TRBD1, 5 bases. V was pared by 5 bases and J by 0 bases, with 7 bases between. The CDR3 has 14 amino acids. Looked up from germline, CDR1 is PRHDT and CDR2 is FYEKMQ (reference sequence). This chain's CDR3 is CASSQGATNEKLFF. The CDR3, as DNA: TGTGCCAGCAGCCAGGGAGCAACTAATGAAAAACTGTTTTTT.

This sequence joins TRBV21-1 and TRBJ2-7. TRBV21-1 is given as a pseudogene. The CDR3 is made up of 15 amino acids. The CDR3 spells CASTGDRPSSYEQYF. In nucleotides, the CDR3 is TGTGCCAGCACCGGGGACCGCCCAAGCTCCTACGAGCAGTACTTC.

This chain joins TRBV27 and TRBJ2-7, with 9 positions matching TRBD1. This CDR3 spans 13 amino acids. Germline CDR1 and CDR2: MNHEY and SMNVEV (reference sequence). Trimming at V came to 5 bases and at J to 7 bases, leaving 6 bases not matched to a gene. As DNA, the CDR3 is TGTGCCAGCAGTCCACAGGGGGCTAGGGAGCAGTACTTC. Translating it yields CASSPQGAREQYF.

This sequence joins TRBV12-2 and TRBJ2-1; the table's D gene call, TRBD2, was not cross checked with the DNA. TRBV12-2 is designated a pseudogene. This CDR3 spans 17 amino acids. The CDR3 sequence is CASRFGVADFLYNEQFF. DNA for the CDR3: TGTGCAAGTCGCTTTGGTGTAGCGGACTTTCTCTACAATGAGCAGTTCTTC.

The J gene is TRBJ2-1, the V gene TRBV4-1, with 11 bases fitting TRBD2. Germline CDR1 reads MGHRA; CDR2 reads YSYEKL. The CDR3 totals 16 residues. V trimming: 3 bases; J trimming: 4 bases; junction bases outside the gene matches: 5. In nucleotides, the CDR3 is TGCGCCAGCAGCCATTCGACTAGCGGGAAATACAATGAGCAGTTCTTC. Translated, it gives CASSHSTSGKYNEQFF.

This rearrangement joins TRBV2 to TRBJ2-5, with 11 bases fitting TRBD1. The CDR3 length is 15 residues. With 8 bases clipped from V and 4 bases from J, the junction kept 9 bases outside the gene matches. Germline lookup yields CDR1 SNHLY and CDR2 FYNNEI. For the CDR3, the DNA is TGTGCCAGCCCGGACAGGGGGCCCCCAGGAGAGACCCAGTACTTC. The encoded protein is CASPDRGPPGETQYF.

The CDR3 is CAAAPRGGELFF. CDR3 DNA: TGTGCCGCCGCACCCCGGGGCGGGGAGCTGTTTTTT. This chain links TRBV28 with TRBJ2-2; tentatively, D is TRBD2 (5 bases). V lost 11 bases, J lost 7 bases, and 14 bases lay in between. The V gene's germline CDR1 is MDHEN and CDR2 SYDVKM. This CDR3 region has 12 residues.

As for this clone: Other DNA sequences in the same sample also yield this CDR3. The chain has TRBV6-6 and TRBJ1-4; maybe TRBD1 (5 bases). The CDR3 runs 14 residues. Germline CDR1 and CDR2: MNHNY and SVGAGI (reference sequence). The V end was cut by 2 bases, the J end by 4 bases, with 8 bases between. The CDR3 reads CASSYAQGNEKLFF. CDR3 DNA sequence: TGTGCCAGCAGTTACGCCCAGGGTAATGAAAAACTGTTTTTT.

A word on this clone: Other DNA variants within this sample encode the same CDR3. The chain recombines TRBV5-1 with TRBJ2-5; TRBD2 might be the D (6 bases). The germline CDR1 and CDR2 sequences are SGHRS and YFSETQ. Trimming removed 0 bases at V and 2 bases at J, with 8 bases between. This CDR3 is 14 amino acids long. The CDR3 region has the DNA TGCGCCAGCAGCTTGGAGGGGAGGCAAGAGACCCAGTACTTC. Translation gives CASSLEGRQETQYF.

The chain is built from TRBV6-5 and TRBJ1-2; 9 nucleotides line up with TRBD1. The CDR3 is 14 residues long. V was clipped by 6 bases and J by 5 bases; unmatched bases: 7. Germline-derived CDR1 and CDR2 are MNHEY and SVGAGI. The DNA for the CDR3 is TGTGCCAGCAGACCGGGACAGGGAGTTTATGGCTACACCTTC. Amino acids: CASRPGQGVYGYTF.

The chain carries TRBV11-2 and TRBJ2-7; D could derive from TRBD1 or TRBD2 (5 bases each). This CDR3 region has 16 residues. V lost 1 base to trimming and J lost 4 bases, with 17 bases between them. Germline-derived CDR1 and CDR2 are SGHAT and FQNNGV. CDR3 loop: CASSLGRGQGVYEQYF. The CDR3 DNA is TGTGCCAGCAGCTTAGGACGGGGCCAAGGGGTGTACGAGCAGTACTTC.

Of note for this clone: This may stem from a read error, because a much larger clone lies one nucleotide away. The V call is TRBV11-2, the J call TRBJ2-5, with unresolved D. This CDR3 contains 11 residues. Germline CDR1 and CDR2: SGHAT and FQNNGV. V dropped 0 bases and J dropped 5 bases, with 1 base sitting between them. CDR3 protein: CASSLDETQYF. Here the CDR3 DNA reads TGTGCCAGCAGCTTAGATGAGACCCAGTACTTC.

The V gene is TRBV5-4, the J gene TRBJ1-2, with TRBD1 identical over 9 bases. Germline assignment: CDR1 SGHNT and CDR2 YYREEE (reference sequence). After removal of 4 bases from V and 8 bases from J, the junction contained 15 bases not matched to a gene. The CDR3 is 16 amino acids. CDR3 sequence (DNA): TGTGCCAGCAGCCTGGCTTCCAGGACAGGGGAGGGAGGCTACACCTTC. Amino acid sequence: CASSLASRTGEGGYTF.

In DNA, the CDR3 is TGTGCCAGCAGCTTAGGGGGGCAGTTCACAGATACGCAGTATTTT. It specifies CASSLGGQFTDTQYF. The chain employs TRBV11-2 and TRBJ2-3; D may be TRBD1 (6 bases). The CDR3 has 15 amino acids. The V and J ends lost 1 base and 2 bases respectively, with 10 bases between them. CDR1 and CDR2 (germline): SGHAT, FQNNGV.

This chain uses TRBV7-2 with TRBJ2-7; weak D call: TRBD1 (5 bases). Germline values: CDR1 SGHTA, CDR2 FQGNSA. V dropped 5 bases and J dropped 3 bases, with 17 bases sitting between them. There are 15 residues in the CDR3. The CDR3 bases are TGTGCCAGCAGCCCTCGAATAGGGGTCATCTACGAGCAGTACTTC. Translation gives CASSPRIGVIYEQYF.

The chain couples TRBV29-1 to TRBJ1-1, with 7 bases fitting TRBD1. The CDR3 is 14 residues long. Germline loops: CDR1 SQVTM, CDR2 ANQGSEA. Losses at the gene ends were 3 bases for V and 1 base for J; bases not matched to a gene: 5. CDR3 region: CSVDKGARNTEAFF. CDR3 nucleotide sequence: TGCAGCGTTGATAAGGGGGCGAGGAACACTGAAGCTTTCTTT.

The chain uses TRBV7-9 and TRBJ1-5; 9 bases align to TRBD1. The germline gives CDR1 SEHNR, CDR2 FQNEAQ (reference sequence). CDR3 length: 15 amino acids. J was trimmed by 1 base and V by 3 bases; bases with no gene match: 1. The CDR3 coding sequence is TGTGCCAGCAGCTTGGACAGGGGAAGCAATCAGCCCCAGCATTTT. It translates to CASSLDRGSNQPQHF.

The V gene is TRBV2, the J gene TRBJ1-1; D possibly corresponds to TRBD1 (5 bases). The germline V and J ends were trimmed by 6 bases and 6 bases, with 5 bases remaining between them. Germline CDR1 is SNHLY and CDR2 is FYNNEI. CDR3 length equals 10 residues. Here the CDR3 DNA reads TGTGCCAGCAGACAGGCTGAAGCTTTCTTT. Protein sequence: CASRQAEAFF. Supplemented by reference TRBV2 and TRBJ1-1, the full variable domain reads EPEVTQTPSHQVTQMGQEVILRCVPISNHLYFYWYRQILGQKVEFLVSFYNNEISEKSEIFDDQFSVERPDGSNFTLKIRSTKLEDSAMYFCASRQAEAFFGQGTRLTVV.

V is TRBV7-9 and J is TRBJ1-4; maybe TRBD1 (5 bases). Germline V gene lookup returns CDR1 SEHNR and CDR2 FQNEAQ (reference sequence). Trimming cost V 0 bases and J 4 bases, with 9 bases left between them. The CDR3 is made up of 15 amino acids. The CDR3 here is CASSLALRDNEKLFF. The DNA of the CDR3 is TGTGCCAGCAGCTTAGCGCTCAGGGATAATGAAAAACTGTTTTTT.

The chain carries TRBV6-1 and TRBJ2-3, with D tentatively TRBD1 or TRBD2 (5 bases each). V shed 7 bases and J shed 0 bases, with 14 bases lying between them. CDR3 size: 15 residues. The germline CDR1 and CDR2 sequences are MNHNS and SASEGT. CDR3 sequence: CASTKVGVSTDTQYF. The CDR3 coding sequence is TGTGCCAGCACCAAAGTGGGGGTCAGCACAGATACGCAGTATTTT.